These T cell receptor beta chains were read from a single sample in a study of response to subunit inactivated influenza vaccine. TCRdb independently ran MiXCR on the RT-PCR reads; one entry per CDR3 protein. The data contain hundreds of thousands of distinct CDR3 sequences, around a sixth of them singletons. The sample was PBMCs from blood, taken 12 days after vaccination. Receptors originate from a man in his fifties who received an inactivated influenza vaccine. Each CDR3 is given with its conserved first and last residue. D genes are given only for firm matches. Size is stated for part of the rows, as once, few or many counts, or as a class when the clone is expanded.

v_call,clone_size,d_call,j_call,cdr3_nt,cdr3_aa
TRBV12-3/TRBV12-4,few,TRBD1,TRBJ1-1,TGTGCCAGCAGGGGCCGGGACAGATTCATGAACACTGAAGCTTTCTTT,CASRGRDRFMNTEAFF
TRBV6-2/TRBV6-3,.,TRBD2,TRBJ2-2,TGTGCCAGCAGCCGCCGGGTAGCGGGAGGCCCCGGGGAGCTGTTTTTT,CASSRRVAGGPGELFF
TRBV27,many,TRBD1,TRBJ1-1,TGTGCCAGCAGTTTAGGGACAGGTGGGAACACTGAAGCTTTCTTT,CASSLGTGGNTEAFF
TRBV6-2/TRBV6-3,.,.,TRBJ2-3,TGTGCCAGCAGTTACTCGATATCAGGGGCGAGCACAGATACGCAGTATTTT,CASSYSISGASTDTQYF
TRBV29-1,few,.,TRBJ2-5,TGCAGCGTTGGCCCCCAGTGGGGAGAGACCCAGTACTTC,CSVGPQWGETQYF
TRBV11-2,many,TRBD2,TRBJ2-3,TGTGCCAGCAGCTACACTAGCGGGAGCACAGATACGCAGTATTTT,CASSYTSGSTDTQYF
TRBV15,.,TRBD2,TRBJ2-1,TGTGCCACCAGCAGTCCCTGGGCGGGGGGGCCCTCCAATGAGCAGTTCTTC,CATSSPWAGGPSNEQFF
TRBV29-1,.,.,TRBJ1-3,TGCAGCGTTGCGTACGGAACCTCTGGAAACACCATATATTTT,CSVAYGTSGNTIYF
TRBV10-3,few,.,TRBJ1-1,TGTGCCATCAGTGATTGGGAGGGTGAAGCTTTCTTT,CAISDWEGEAFF
TRBV27,few,TRBD1,TRBJ2-3,TGTGCCAGCAGTTTCAGGCGGACAGGGCATTTCACAGATACGCAGTATTTT,CASSFRRTGHFTDTQYF
TRBV20-1,.,.,TRBJ2-7,TGCAGTGCTAGAGAAGGGGGGCGCTCCTACGAGCAGTACTTC,CSAREGGRSYEQYF